These T cell receptor beta chains were read from a single sample in a study of blood T cell repertoires in COVID-19. Clones were read by immunoSEQ multiplex PCR, and TCRdb kept only the in-frame ones, dropping some. The sample comprises around 190,000 clones, 86% of which are singletons, and roughly 24% rests with the top ten. The sequencing input was PBMCs or T cells enriched from blood (not recorded which). The receptors here all came from a middle-aged woman in a cohort exposed to, infected with or recovered from COVID-19 (not recorded which). The CDR3 runs from the conserved cysteine through the conserved F or W. Each record gives: J gene, clone size, V gene, D gene, CDR3 DNA, CDR3 protein. The D gene is left open where the match is weak. A row's size may be missing; if present it is once, few, many or a size class.

J: TRBJ2-7; size: many; V: TRBV2; D: TRBD1; DNA: TGTGCCAGCATGAGGGACAGCAACCAGGAGCAGTACTTC; CDR3: CASMRDSNQEQYF
J: TRBJ1-1; size: -; V: TRBV18; D: -; DNA: TGTGCCAGCTCACCGTCAGGGGCCCGGGCTGAAGCTTTCTTT; CDR3: CASSPSGARAEAFF
J: TRBJ1-1; size: few; V: TRBV21-1; D: -; DNA: TGTGCCAGCAGCAGGGGAGGGACAGGGTTGACTGAAGCTTTCTTT; CDR3: CASSRGGTGLTEAFF
J: TRBJ1-2; size: -; V: TRBV3-1/TRBV3-2; D: -; DNA: TGTGCCAGCACCCGGAACGCCCAGGGATATGGCTACACCTTC; CDR3: CASTRNAQGYGYTF
J: TRBJ1-2; size: -; V: TRBV6-1; D: -; DNA: TGTGCCAGCAGTGAAGTGAGGGAACTTATAGCCTACTATGGCTACACCTTC; CDR3: CASSEVRELIAYYGYTF
J: TRBJ2-2; size: few; V: TRBV7-9; D: TRBD2; DNA: TGTGCCAGCAGCCCTGTTGGGGGGGTGAACACCGGGGAGCTGTTTTTT; CDR3: CASSPVGGVNTGELFF
J: TRBJ1-1; size: -; V: TRBV19; D: -; DNA: TGTGCCAGTAGCCCCCGAAGGGGGACTGAAGCTTTCTTT; CDR3: CASSPRRGTEAFF
J: TRBJ2-4; size: -; V: TRBV13; D: TRBD1; DNA: TGTGCCAGCAGCTCCCAGGGGGCCTTCAACATTCAGTACTTC; CDR3: CASSSQGAFNIQYF
J: TRBJ1-1; size: -; V: TRBV7-2; D: -; DNA: TGTGCCAGCAGCTTAGCGTCAGGAGGTCCCTCTGAAGCTTTCTTT; CDR3: CASSLASGGPSEAFF
J: TRBJ1-1; size: -; V: TRBV5-6; D: TRBD1; DNA: TGTGCCAGCAGCTACTCTACAGGGGGGGTGGCCACTGAAGCTTTCTTT; CDR3: CASSYSTGGVATEAFF
J: TRBJ1-4; size: -; V: TRBV9; D: -; DNA: TGTGCCAGCAGCGTAGACAGGGTTGCGGATGAAAAACTGTTTTTT; CDR3: CASSVDRVADEKLFF
J: TRBJ1-5; size: -; V: TRBV18; D: -; DNA: TGTGCCAGCTCACCGGCCGGCGGGGATCAGCCCCAGCATTTT; CDR3: CASSPAGGDQPQHF
J: TRBJ1-1; size: -; V: TRBV5-5; D: -; DNA: TGTGCCAGCAGCGCGTGGGGGGTTGTGAGCACTGAAGCTTTCTTT; CDR3: CASSAWGVVSTEAFF
J: TRBJ1-5; size: -; V: TRBV28; D: TRBD1; DNA: TGTGCCAGCAGTCTACGACAGGGCGATCAGCCCCAGCATTTT; CDR3: CASSLRQGDQPQHF
J: TRBJ2-7; size: -; V: TRBV5-6; D: -; DNA: TGTGCCAGCAGCCGAAGGACTACCGGGACAGACACTACGGAGCAGTACTTC; CDR3: CASSRRTTGTDTTEQYF
J: TRBJ1-3; size: -; V: TRBV28; D: -; DNA: TGTGCCAGCAGTTTCAGGGTCTCTGGAAACACCATATATTTT; CDR3: CASSFRVSGNTIYF
J: TRBJ1-4; size: -; V: TRBV4-3; D: -; DNA: TGCGCCAGCAGCCAAGCTTGGACAGCAACTAATGAAAAACTGTTTTTT; CDR3: CASSQAWTATNEKLFF
J: TRBJ1-2; size: once; V: TRBV29-1; D: TRBD1; DNA: TGCAGCGCCTACAGGGGAATTAACTATGGCTACACCTTC; CDR3: CSAYRGINYGYTF
J: TRBJ1-2; size: -; V: TRBV7-2; D: -; DNA: TGTGCCAGCAGCTTAGCGGGCGGACAGTACTATGGCTACACCTTC; CDR3: CASSLAGGQYYGYTF